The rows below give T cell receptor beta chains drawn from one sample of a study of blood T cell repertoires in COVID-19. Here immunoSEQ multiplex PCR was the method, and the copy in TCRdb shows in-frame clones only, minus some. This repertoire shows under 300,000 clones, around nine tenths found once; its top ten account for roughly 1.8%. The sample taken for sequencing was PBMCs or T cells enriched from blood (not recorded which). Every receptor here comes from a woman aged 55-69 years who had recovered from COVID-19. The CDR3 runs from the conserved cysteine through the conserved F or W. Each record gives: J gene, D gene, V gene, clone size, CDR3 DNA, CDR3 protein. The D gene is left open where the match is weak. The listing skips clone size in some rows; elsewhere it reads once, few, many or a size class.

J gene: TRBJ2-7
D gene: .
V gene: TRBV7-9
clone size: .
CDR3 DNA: TGTGCCAGCAGCCCGGAGGTCCCCGAGCAGTACTTC
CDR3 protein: CASSPEVPEQYF

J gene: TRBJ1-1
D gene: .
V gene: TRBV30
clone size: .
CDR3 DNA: TGTGCCTGGAGTAAAACAGGGAACACTGAAGCTTTCTTT
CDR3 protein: CAWSKTGNTEAFF

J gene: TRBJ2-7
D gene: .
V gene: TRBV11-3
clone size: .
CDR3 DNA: TGTGCCAGCAGCGGGCGGGACAGCTACGAGCAGTACTTC
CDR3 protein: CASSGRDSYEQYF

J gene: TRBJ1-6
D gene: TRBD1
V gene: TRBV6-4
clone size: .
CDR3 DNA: TGTGCCAGCAGTGATCCCGGACAGGTTTGTAGTTCACCCCTCCACTTT
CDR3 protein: CASSDPGQVCSSPLHF

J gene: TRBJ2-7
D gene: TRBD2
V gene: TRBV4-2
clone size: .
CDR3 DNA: TGTGCCAGCAGCCCGAAGGGGGCGGGAGGGACCTACGAGCAGTACTTC
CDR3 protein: CASSPKGAGGTYEQYF

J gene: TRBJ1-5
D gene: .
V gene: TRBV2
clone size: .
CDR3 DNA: TGTGCCAGCACCAAAGGGGGGGGTCGAGGTCAGCCCCAGCATTTT
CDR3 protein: CASTKGGGRGQPQHF

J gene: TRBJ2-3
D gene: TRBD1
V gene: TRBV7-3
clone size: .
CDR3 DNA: TGTGCCAGCAGCTCCCGGACAGGGGCGGGAGATACGCAGTATTTT
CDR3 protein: CASSSRTGAGDTQYF

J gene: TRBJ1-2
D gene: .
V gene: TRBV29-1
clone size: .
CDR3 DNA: TGCAGCGTAGGGGCGGTGGATGGCTACACCTTC
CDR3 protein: CSVGAVDGYTF

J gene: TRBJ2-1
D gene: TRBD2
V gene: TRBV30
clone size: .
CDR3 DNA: TGTGCCTGGAGTACGGGGAGGGGAAATGCGCGGGAGCAGTTCTTC
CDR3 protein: CAWSTGRGNAREQFF

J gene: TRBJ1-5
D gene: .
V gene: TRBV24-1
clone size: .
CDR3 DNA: TGTGCCACCAGTGATTCAACAGGCTATGGTCAGCCCCAGCATTTT
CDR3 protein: CATSDSTGYGQPQHF

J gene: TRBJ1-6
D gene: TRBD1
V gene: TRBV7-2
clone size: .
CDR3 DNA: TGTGCCAGCAGCTTAGACAGGGGAAATTCACCCCTCCACTTT
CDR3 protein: CASSLDRGNSPLHF

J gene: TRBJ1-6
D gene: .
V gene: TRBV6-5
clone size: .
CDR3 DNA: TGTGCCAGCAGACCCCGGGAACAGCGGTATTCACCCCTCCACTTT
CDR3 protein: CASRPREQRYSPLHF

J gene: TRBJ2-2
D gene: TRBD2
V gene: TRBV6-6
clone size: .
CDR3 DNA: TGTGCCAGCAGCCGACTAGCGGGGGGGAACACCGGGGAGCTGTTTTTT
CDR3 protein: CASSRLAGGNTGELFF

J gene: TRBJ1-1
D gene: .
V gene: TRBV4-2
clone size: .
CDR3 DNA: TGTGCCAGCAGCCAAAGGACAGAACAGATTTTCGTAGCTTTCTTT
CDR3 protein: CASSQRTEQIFVAFF

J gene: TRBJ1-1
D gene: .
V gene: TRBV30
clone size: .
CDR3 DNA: TGTGCCTGGAGTTTAACAGGGTCGAACACTGAAGCTTTCTTT
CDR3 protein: CAWSLTGSNTEAFF

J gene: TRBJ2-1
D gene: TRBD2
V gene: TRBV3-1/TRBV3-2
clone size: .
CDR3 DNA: TGTGCCAGCAGCCAAGATAGGGCGACTAGCGGTTACAATGAGCAGTTCTTC
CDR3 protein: CASSQDRATSGYNEQFF

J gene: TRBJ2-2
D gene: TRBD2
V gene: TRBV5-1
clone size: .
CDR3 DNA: TGCGCCAGCAGCTTAAGTGGAGCGGGGACCGGGGAGCTGTTTTTT
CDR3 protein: CASSLSGAGTGELFF

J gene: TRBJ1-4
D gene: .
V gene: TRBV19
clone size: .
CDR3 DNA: TGTGCCAGTAGTATGGATAGGGGGGAAAAACTGTTTTTT
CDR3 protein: CASSMDRGEKLFF

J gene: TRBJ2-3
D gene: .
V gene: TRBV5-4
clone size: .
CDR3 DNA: TGTGCCAGCAGCTTCGGAGAAAGCACAGATACGCAGTATTTT
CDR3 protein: CASSFGESTDTQYF

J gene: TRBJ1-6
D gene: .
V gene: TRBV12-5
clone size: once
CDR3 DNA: TGTGCTAGTGGGTCAGGGACACCCCTCCACTTT
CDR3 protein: CASGSGTPLHF

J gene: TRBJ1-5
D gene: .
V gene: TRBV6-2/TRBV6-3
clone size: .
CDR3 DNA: TGTGCCAGCAGTTACTCATACAGGGCGGGTCAGCCCCAGCATTTT
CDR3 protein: CASSYSYRAGQPQHF

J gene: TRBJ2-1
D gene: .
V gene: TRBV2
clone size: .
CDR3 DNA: TGTGCCAGCACTACGACTGCGGTAAACAATGAGCAGTTCTTC
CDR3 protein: CASTTTAVNNEQFF

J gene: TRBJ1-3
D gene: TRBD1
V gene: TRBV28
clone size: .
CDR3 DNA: TGTGCCAGCAGTTTACGGGCGGGGGGACAGGGAACTGGAAACACCATATATTTT
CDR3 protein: CASSLRAGGQGTGNTIYF

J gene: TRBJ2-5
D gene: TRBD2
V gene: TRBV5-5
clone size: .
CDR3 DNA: TGTGCCAGCAGCTTGGTCGGGCTAGCGGGAAGGGAGACCCAGTACTTC
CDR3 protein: CASSLVGLAGRETQYF

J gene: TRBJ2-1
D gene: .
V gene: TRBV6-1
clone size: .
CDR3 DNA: TGTGCCAGCAGTGAAGCACCACACTCCTACAATGAGCAGTTCTTC
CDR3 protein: CASSEAPHSYNEQFF

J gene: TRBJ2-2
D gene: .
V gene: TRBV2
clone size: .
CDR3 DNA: TGTGCCAGCAGTGAATTGAGAACCGGGGAGCTGTTTTTT
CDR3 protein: CASSELRTGELFF

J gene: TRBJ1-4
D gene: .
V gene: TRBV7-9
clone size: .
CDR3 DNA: TGTGCCAGCAGCTTCCCCACGAGAACAGGGTCGGATGAAAAACTGTTTTTT
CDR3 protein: CASSFPTRTGSDEKLFF

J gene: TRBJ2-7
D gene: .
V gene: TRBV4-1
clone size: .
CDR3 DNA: TGCGCCAGCAGCCAAGTCGGAGGGGTGCTTAACTACGAGCAGTACTTC
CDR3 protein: CASSQVGGVLNYEQYF

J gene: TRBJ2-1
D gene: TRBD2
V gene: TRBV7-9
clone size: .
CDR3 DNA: TGTGCCAGCAGCCTACTAGCGGGGGGGCGTCGGGAGCAGTTCTTC
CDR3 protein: CASSLLAGGRREQFF

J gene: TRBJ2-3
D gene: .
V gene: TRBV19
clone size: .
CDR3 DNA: TGTGCCAGTAAAGTTAAGGGGGACACAGATACGCAGTATTTT
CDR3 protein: CASKVKGDTDTQYF

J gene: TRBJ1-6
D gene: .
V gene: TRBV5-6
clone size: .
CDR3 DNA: TGTGCCAGCAGCTTGTCATGGGGGCTAAATTCACCCCTCCACTTT
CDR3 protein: CASSLSWGLNSPLHF

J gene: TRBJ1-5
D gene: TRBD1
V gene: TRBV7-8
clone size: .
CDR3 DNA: TGTGCCAGCACCCTATCGGGGGACAGCCGGGGTCAGCCCCAGCATTTT
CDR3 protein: CASTLSGDSRGQPQHF

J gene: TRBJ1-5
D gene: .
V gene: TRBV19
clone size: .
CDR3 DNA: TGTGCCAGTAGCCCTCCCGAGCATTTT
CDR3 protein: CASSPPEHF

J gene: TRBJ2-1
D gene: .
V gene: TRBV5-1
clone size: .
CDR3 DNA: TGCGCCAGCAGCTTCCAGGATCGCAATGAGCAGTTCTTC
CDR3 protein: CASSFQDRNEQFF

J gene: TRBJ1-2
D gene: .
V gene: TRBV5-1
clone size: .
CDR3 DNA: TGCGCCAGCAGCTTTAAGAGGGTCTATGGCTACACCTTC
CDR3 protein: CASSFKRVYGYTF

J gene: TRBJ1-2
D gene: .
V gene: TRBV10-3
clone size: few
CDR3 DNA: TGTGCCATCAGTGAGTCGACAGATGGGAACTATGGCTACACCTTC
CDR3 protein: CAISESTDGNYGYTF

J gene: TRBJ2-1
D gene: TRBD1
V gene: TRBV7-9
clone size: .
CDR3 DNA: TGTGCCAGCAGTCGGACGGGACAGGGGTTAAGGAATGAGCAGTTCTTC
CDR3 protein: CASSRTGQGLRNEQFF

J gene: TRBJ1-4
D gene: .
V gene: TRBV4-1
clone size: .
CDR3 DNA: TGCGCCAGCAGCCAAGAGGGGCGGACGACAAATGAAAAACTGTTTTTT
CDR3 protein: CASSQEGRTTNEKLFF

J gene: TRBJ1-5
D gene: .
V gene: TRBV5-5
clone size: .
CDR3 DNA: TGTGCCAGCAGCTTGTGGAGAGATCAGCCCCAGCATTTT
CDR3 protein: CASSLWRDQPQHF

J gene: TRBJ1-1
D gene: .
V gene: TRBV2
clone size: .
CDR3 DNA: TGTGCCAGCACATCCACAGGGTTGGACACTGAAGCTTTCTTT
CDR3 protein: CASTSTGLDTEAFF

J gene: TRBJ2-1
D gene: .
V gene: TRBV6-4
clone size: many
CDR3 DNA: TGTGCCAGCAGTGTCGGAGAACTCTACAATGAGCAGTTCTTC
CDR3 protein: CASSVGELYNEQFF

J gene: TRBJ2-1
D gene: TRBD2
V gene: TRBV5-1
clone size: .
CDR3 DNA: TGCGCCAGCAGCTTTCCGGTAGCGGGAGGGCAGAACTACAATGAGCAGTTCTTC
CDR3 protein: CASSFPVAGGQNYNEQFF

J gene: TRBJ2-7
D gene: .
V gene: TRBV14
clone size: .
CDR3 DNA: TGTGCCAGCAGCCAACGTATTAGTGAGCAGTACTTC
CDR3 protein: CASSQRISEQYF

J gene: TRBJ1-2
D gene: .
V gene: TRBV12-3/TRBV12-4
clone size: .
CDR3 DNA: TGTGCCAGCAGTTTCCCCCGGGGGGGCTACACCTTC
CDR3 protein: CASSFPRGGYTF

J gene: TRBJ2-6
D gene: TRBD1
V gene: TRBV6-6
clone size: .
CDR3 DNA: TGTGCCAGCGGTCCCCTTACGGGACAGGGGGCTTACGGGGCCAACGTCCTGACTTTC
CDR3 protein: CASGPLTGQGAYGANVLTF

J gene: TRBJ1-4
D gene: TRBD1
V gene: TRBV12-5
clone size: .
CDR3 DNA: TGTGCTAGTGGCCGGGGACAGGGGGAAAAACTGTTTTTT
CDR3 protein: CASGRGQGEKLFF

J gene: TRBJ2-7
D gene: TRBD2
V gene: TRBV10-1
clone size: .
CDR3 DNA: TGCGCCAGCAGTGAGGGTAGCGGGCCCTACGAGCAGTACTTC
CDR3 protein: CASSEGSGPYEQYF

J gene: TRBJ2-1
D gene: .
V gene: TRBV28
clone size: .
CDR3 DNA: TGTGCCAGCAGACCTACTAATCCCGGGACAAGTAATGAGCAGTTCTTC
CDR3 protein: CASRPTNPGTSNEQFF

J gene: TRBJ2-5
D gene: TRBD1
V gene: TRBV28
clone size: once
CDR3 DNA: TGTGCCAGCAGGAGCGTCGGGACAGGGGGTTGGACCCAGTACTTC
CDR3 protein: CASRSVGTGGWTQYF

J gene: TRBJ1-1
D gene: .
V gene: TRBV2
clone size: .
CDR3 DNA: TGTGCCAGCAGTGAGTATCGGGTCACTGAAGCTTTCTTT
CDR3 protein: CASSEYRVTEAFF

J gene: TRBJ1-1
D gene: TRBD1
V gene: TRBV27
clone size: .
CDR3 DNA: TGTGCCAGCAGTTATCAGGGGGGTTCTTGGGAAGCTTTCTTT
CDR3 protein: CASSYQGGSWEAFF

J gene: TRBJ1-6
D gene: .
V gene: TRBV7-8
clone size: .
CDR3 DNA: TGTGCCAGCAGCCACCGGGGGGGGTCCTATAATTCACCCCTCCACTTT
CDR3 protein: CASSHRGGSYNSPLHF

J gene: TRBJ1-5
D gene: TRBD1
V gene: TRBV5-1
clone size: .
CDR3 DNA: TGCGCCAGCAGCCTAGAACCGGGACAGGGAAATCAGCCCCAGCATTTT
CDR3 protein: CASSLEPGQGNQPQHF

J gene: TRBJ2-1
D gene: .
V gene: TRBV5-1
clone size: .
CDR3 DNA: TGCGCCAGCAGCTTGGAGGCAGGGGAAGGGGAGCAGTTCTTC
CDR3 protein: CASSLEAGEGEQFF

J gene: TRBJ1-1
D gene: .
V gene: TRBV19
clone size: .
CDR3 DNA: TGTGCCAGTACCGACAGGCCTCAAGGAGCTTTCTTT
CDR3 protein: CASTDRPQGAFF

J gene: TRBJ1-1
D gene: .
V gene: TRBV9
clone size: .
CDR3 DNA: TGTGCCAGCAGCGAGTCAGGCACCCACACTGAAGCTTTCTTT
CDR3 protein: CASSESGTHTEAFF

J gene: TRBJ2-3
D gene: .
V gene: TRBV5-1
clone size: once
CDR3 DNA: TGCGCCAGCAGCTACTCAGGACAGAGTTACACAGATACGCAGTATTTT
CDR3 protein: CASSYSGQSYTDTQYF

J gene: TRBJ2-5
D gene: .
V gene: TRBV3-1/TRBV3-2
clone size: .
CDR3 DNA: TGTGCCAGCAGCCAAGTGCGAGAGACCCAGTACTTC
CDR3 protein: CASSQVRETQYF